This TCR beta chain was recovered during a study of blood T cells in healthy people across ages. The germline V gene has CDR1 SGDLS and CDR2 YYNGEE. The ends lost 4 bases at V and 6 bases at J; junction bases unmatched: 11. The CDR3 has 16 residues. Together with a sample-barcoded 5' primer, a J-beta primer mix was included in a second PCR lasting roughly 6 to 12 cycles. TCRdb redid the calling of the 5' RACE reads with MiXCR, one entry per CDR3 protein. This table holds roughly 1,100,000 distinct CDR3 sequences, around 25% found once. This clonotype was counted a few times. These records were also assigned to another study, of T cells of mothers and their children. As that study records: For the second PCR, the M1S primer put in sample barcodes and 2-4 random nucleotides. Slightly, though not significantly, more overlap was seen in related than in unrelated mother-child pairs.

The rearrangement joins TRBV9 to TRBJ2-1; the match to TRBD2 covers 9 bases. The clonotype originates from a girl between 2 and 10 years old in good health. Specimen: blood. The CDR3 nucleotides read TGTGCCAGCAGCCCTTATAGCGGGAGCTTCGGCAATGAGCAGTTCTTC. Protein sequence: CASSPYSGSFGNEQFF.